This TCR beta chain was documented in a study of shared clonotypes between healthy human individuals. Whole-study results and caveats: Rarefaction showed sorted-subset sequencing was incomplete despite large depth.

J gave up 7 bases and V 3 bases, and 6 bases lay outside the gene matches. The V gene's germline CDR1 is SGHRS and CDR2 YFSETQ. The CDR3 totals 13 residues. At a deep level, the assay was run. Produced via immunoSEQ multiplex PCR; TCRdb's table is partial and in-frame only. Here the sample spans 2,500,000 or so clones, approximately 93% being singletons. Details on this clone: What it binds is not known.

The origin of this receptor is a young man in good health. Some clones in this sample may be carry-over from other donors' samples. This chain joins TRBV5-1 and TRBJ1-2, with 7 positions matching TRBD1. What was sequenced was naive CD4+ T cells from PBMCs. Sample subset: CD45RA+ positively selected. CDR3 sequence: CASSSDRAGGYTF. In DNA form, the CDR3 reads TGCGCCAGCAGCTCTGACAGGGCGGGTGGCTACACCTTC. The variable domain in full, with the rest retrieved from reference TRBV5-1 and TRBJ1-2, is KAGVTQTPRYLIKTRGQQVTLSCSPISGHRSVSWYQQTPGQGLQFLFEYFSETQRNKGNFPGRFSGRQFSNSRSEMNVSTLELGDSALYLCASSSDRAGGYTFGSGTRLTVV.